This T cell receptor beta chain emerged from a study of T cell changes during pregnancy in multiple sclerosis. The assay was immunoSEQ multiplex PCR, and TCRdb's table has in-frame clones only and misses some. The repertoire holds approximately 60,000 clones, with around 94% as singletons. This receptor was obtained from a female donor with multiple sclerosis, enrolled in a pregnancy study. Sequenced here: CD8+ T cells from peripheral blood mononuclear cells, sampled in the third trimester of pregnancy.

CDR3 in DNA: TGTGCCAGCAGTTTATCAGGGGGCGGCTCGATATCCTACGAGCAGTACTTC. Encoded protein: CASSLSGGGSISYEQYF. V and J are TRBV27 and TRBJ2-7; 7 bases match TRBD1. Germline CDR1 MNHEY, CDR2 SMNVEV (reference sequence). V lost 0 bases to trimming and J lost 1 base; unmatched junction nucleotides: 9. The length of the CDR3 is 17 residues.